The 14 T cell receptor beta chains presented below share a single source sample, sequenced in a study of T cell changes during pregnancy in multiple sclerosis. The repertoire was sequenced with immunoSEQ multiplex PCR; TCRdb's copy has only in-frame clones and lacks some. Of tens of thousands of clones in the sample, 91% were seen once. The sequences come from peripheral blood, collected before pregnancy. The receptors originated from a female donor with multiple sclerosis, enrolled in a pregnancy study.

The chain recombines TRBV6-6 with TRBJ2-4; D gene ambiguous. The CDR3 sequence is 14 residues long. The germline V gene encodes CDR1 MNHNY and CDR2 SVGAGI (reference sequence). The CDR3 sequence is CASEVELAKNIQYF. The CDR3 nucleotides are TGTGCTTCAGAGGTGGAACTAGCCAAAAACATTCAGTACTTC.

This rearrangement joins TRBV18 to TRBJ1-2, with TRBD1 matching 7 bases. In germline, CDR1 is KGHSH, CDR2 LQKENI. The CDR3 length is 14 residues. V dropped 2 bases and J dropped 4; count of bases not matched to a gene: 4. The CDR3 spells CASSPAGGGYGYTF. In nucleotides, the CDR3 is TGTGCCAGCTCACCAGCAGGGGGAGGCTATGGCTACACCTTC.

The rearrangement joins TRBV5-4 to TRBJ1-6; D is perhaps TRBD1 (5 bases). Germline values: CDR1 SGHNT, CDR2 YYREEE (reference sequence). V gave up 5 bases and J gave up 1 base, with 13 bases separating them. There are 16 residues in the CDR3. DNA for the CDR3: TGTGCCAGCAGAGACGGGGGAGGGTCCTATAATTCACCCCTCCACTTT. Protein: CASRDGGGSYNSPLHF.

The CDR3 loop is CATSRDPQGLLSGANVLTF. The CDR3 DNA reads as TGTGCCACCAGCAGAGATCCCCAGGGTCTCCTCTCTGGGGCCAACGTCCTGACTTTC. The rearrangement links TRBV15 to TRBJ2-6; a possible D gene is TRBD1 (5 bases). The germline gives CDR1 LNHNV, CDR2 YYDKDF (reference sequence). The CDR3 sequence is 19 residues long. V was trimmed by 0 bases and J by 0 bases, leaving 15 bases between them.

The chain carries TRBV9 and TRBJ1-6; 10 nucleotides line up with TRBD1. Germline assignment: CDR1 SGDLS and CDR2 YYNGEE. The CDR3 runs 17 residues. V trimming: 3 bases; J trimming: 5 bases; junction bases outside the gene matches: 8. CDR3 amino acids: CASSAWGQGRNNSPLHF. The CDR3 DNA reads as TGTGCCAGCAGCGCCTGGGGACAGGGGAGGAATAATTCACCCCTCCACTTT.

The chain carries TRBV6-1 and TRBJ1-1, with TRBD1 matching 11 bases. Looked up from germline, CDR1 is MNHNS and CDR2 is SASEGT. The J segment lost 6 bases and the V segment lost 11 bases, leaving 11 bases of the junction unmatched. This CDR3 region has 14 residues. The CDR3 DNA sequence: TGTGCCGGGGCGGGGACAGGGGGAACCTCTGAAGCTTTCTTT. This translates into CAGAGTGGTSEAFF.

The chain is built from TRBV7-3 and TRBJ2-3, with 8 bases lining up with TRBD2. Germline V gene data show CDR1 as SGHTA and CDR2 as FQGTGA. This CDR3 is 15 amino acids long. V trimming: 3 bases; J trimming: 1 base; junction bases outside the gene matches: 3. CDR3 nucleotides: TGTGCCAGCAGCTTCGGGACTAGGGGCACAGATACGCAGTATTTT. It codes for CASSFGTRGTDTQYF.

This clone showed up just once. The J gene is TRBJ2-5, the V gene TRBV9; 8 bases are a match to TRBD2. Germline CDR1 SGDLS, CDR2 YYNGEE. V lost 0 bases to trimming and J lost 1 base; unmatched junction nucleotides: 8. The CDR3 is 17 residues long. The CDR3 is CASSVAHSGGSQETQYF. CDR3 nucleotide sequence: TGTGCCAGCAGCGTAGCTCACAGCGGGGGCTCCCAAGAGACCCAGTACTTC.

This chain connects TRBV21-1 to TRBJ1-2; no check of the table's D call, TRBD1, against the DNA was made. TRBV21-1 counts as a pseudogene. There are 15 residues in the CDR3. The DNA of the CDR3 is TGTGCCAGCTCTCCCCGGACAGGAGCTAACTATGGCTACACCTTC. Its translation is CASSPRTGANYGYTF.

This clone was seen more than once but under ten times. In DNA form, the CDR3 reads TGTGCCAGCAGTCAAACAGGGGACACCGGGGAGCTGTTTTTT. It specifies CASSQTGDTGELFF. The gene calls are TRBV7-9 and TRBJ2-2; 7 bases map to TRBD1. From germline, CDR1 is SEHNR and CDR2 FQNEAQ (reference sequence). The V segment lost 6 bases and the J segment 3 bases; nucleotides outside the gene matches: 4. This CDR3 contains 14 residues.

The gene calls are TRBV18 and TRBJ2-5, with 7 bases fitting TRBD1. With 2 bases clipped from V and 5 bases from J, the junction kept 8 bases outside the gene matches. Germline assignment: CDR1 KGHSH and CDR2 LQKENI. The CDR3 totals 15 residues. In DNA, the CDR3 is TGTGCCAGCTCACCATCGACAGGGTTACTGGAGACCCAGTACTTC. This gives the protein CASSPSTGLLETQYF. The whole variable domain, filled in from reference TRBV18 and TRBJ2-5, reads NAGVMQNPRHLVRRRGQEARLRCSPMKGHSHVYWYRQLPEEGLKFMVYLQKENIIDESGMPKERFSAEFPKEGPSILRIQQVVRGDSAAYFCASSPSTGLLETQYFGPGTRLLVL.

The chain joins TRBV7-9 to TRBJ2-5; 8 nucleotides line up with TRBD1. V shed 3 bases and J 5 bases; nucleotides not matched to a gene: 8. CDR1 and CDR2 from the germline V gene are SEHNR and FQNEAQ (reference sequence). This CDR3 region has 15 residues. CDR3 sequence: CASSLGQGARETQYF. Here the CDR3 DNA reads TGTGCCAGCAGCTTGGGGCAGGGGGCGAGGGAGACCCAGTACTTC. Using reference TRBV7-9 and TRBJ2-5 for the parts outside the CDR3, the full variable domain is DTGVSQNPRHKITKRGQNVTFRCDPISEHNRLYWYRQTLGQGPEFLTYFQNEAQLEKSRLLSDRFSAERPKGSFSTLEIQRTEQGDSAMYLCASSLGQGARETQYFGPGTRLLVL.

The chain links TRBV11-3 to TRBJ2-1; 9 positions agree with TRBD2. The CDR3 runs 15 residues. Germline V lookup: CDR1 SGHNT, CDR2 YENEEA. V was clipped by 5 bases and J by 1 base; unmatched bases: 3. The CDR3 spells CASSAGGRSYNEQFF. The CDR3 DNA is TGTGCCAGCAGCGCGGGGGGGCGGTCCTACAATGAGCAGTTCTTC.

As to this clone: The sample carries other DNA sequences with the same CDR3. CDR3 nucleotides: TGTGCCAGCTCACCTAACTCCGCAACTAATGAAAAACTGTTTTTT. Protein: CASSPNSATNEKLFF. This sequence joins TRBV18 and TRBJ1-4; D is ambiguous. Trimming removed 3 bases from V and 0 bases from J, with 8 bases in between. Germline V gene lookup returns CDR1 KGHSH and CDR2 LQKENI. CDR3 length equals 15 residues.